One and the same sample provided the 5 T cell receptor beta chains below, sequenced in a study of blood T cells in healthy people across ages. Alongside a J-beta primer mix, a sample-barcoded 5' primer served in a second PCR lasting about 6 to 11 cycles. Each CDR3 protein gets one entry after TCRdb re-called the 5' RACE reads with MiXCR. The top ten hold under 10% of the sample, which has over 750,000 distinct CDR3 sequences, 25% seen once. The sample also formed part of further work on T cells of mothers and their children.

Sequencing input: blood. The receptor set was obtained from a boy between 10 and 17 years old in good health.

A note on this clonotype: At one of its ends the junction is not consistent with the germline gene, which may arise from a read error. J is TRBJ2-1 and V is TRBV12-3 or TRBV12-4, with D possibly being TRBD1 (5 bases). The CDR3 totals 13 residues. For the CDR3, the DNA is TGTGCCAGCAGTTCCGGACCCTTGGGGCTGGAGTACTTC. It is translated as CASSSGPLGLEYF.

The rearrangement uses TRBV11-2 and TRBJ2-7; maybe TRBD2 (6 bases). V shed 7 bases and J shed 0 bases, with 22 bases lying between them. The CDR3 is 17 residues long. Germline lookup yields CDR1 SGHAT and CDR2 FQNNGV. The CDR3 protein is CASTTGYAGGGSYEQYF. CDR3 nucleotide sequence: TGTGCCAGCACCACGGGGTACGCCGGGGGAGGCTCCTACGAGCAGTACTTC.

This clonotype was seen more than once but under ten times. The chain combines TRBV28 with TRBJ2-4, with D possibly being TRBD1 (6 bases). This CDR3 has 18 amino acids. Between the trimmed V and J ends, which lost 6 bases and 0 bases, there was a span of 21 bases. Per the germline V gene, CDR1 is MDHEN and CDR2 is SYDVKM. This CDR3 reads CASRRTGRIALAKNIQYF. The CDR3 nucleotides read TGTGCCAGCAGGCGTACAGGGCGAATCGCGCTAGCCAAAAACATTCAGTACTTC.

The V and J genes are TRBV6-2 or TRBV6-3 and TRBJ2-5; D could derive from TRBD1 or TRBD2 (5 bases each). Trimming took off 0 bases at V and 7 bases at J, with 21 bases between the two ends. CDR1 is MNHEY, CDR2 SVGEGT, per germline. CDR3 length: 17 residues. The CDR3 DNA follows: TGTGCCAGCAGTTACTCGATGGTATCGGACTCTCAGGGGACCCAGTACTTC. Residues: CASSYSMVSDSQGTQYF.

This clonotype was picked up a small number of times. The chain combines TRBV12-3 or TRBV12-4 with TRBJ1-3, with a weak D call TRBD1 (6 bases). CDR3 length: 15 residues. Trimming shortened V by 4 bases and J by 4 bases, and 14 bases separated the two germline ends. The chain's CDR3 is CASSSDGGQGNTIYF. The CDR3 region has the DNA TGTGCCAGCAGTTCTGATGGGGGGCAAGGAAACACCATATATTTT.